Below are 18 T cell receptor beta chains sequenced from a single sample in a study of cytomegalovirus exposure and HLA in healthy donors. Primers: 60 Vbeta forward and 13 Jbeta reverse. Data came from immunoSEQ multiplex PCR; TCRdb stores just in-frame clones and leaves some out. The sample consists of about 87,000 clones, less than 8% of them appearing once. Sequencing input: PBMCs. The origin of the receptors is a man in his fifties in good health and CMV-seronegative.

This clone was seen more than once but under ten times. The chain joins TRBV27 to TRBJ2-3; maybe TRBD1 (5 bases). Germline CDR1 reads MNHEY; CDR2 reads SMNVEV (reference sequence). The CDR3 sequence is 16 residues long. With 1 base removed from V and 1 base from J, the gap between germline ends came to 12 bases. The CDR3 region has the DNA TGTGCCAGCAGTTTATATGGGGAAGGGGGCACAGATACGCAGTATTTT. It translates to CASSLYGEGGTDTQYF.

As for this clone: Other DNA sequences of this sample code for an identical CDR3. The gene calls are TRBV18 and TRBJ1-1; TRBD1 matches 9 bases. Germline-derived CDR1 and CDR2 are KGHSH and LQKENI. This CDR3 has 14 amino acids. V shed 2 bases, J shed 4 bases, and the junction held 2 bases outside the gene matches. Written as DNA, the CDR3 is TGTGCCAGCTCACCAGGACAGGGGAGCACTGAAGCTTTCTTT. This codes for CASSPGQGSTEAFF.

This clone was seen more than once but under ten times. The chain joins TRBV25-1 to TRBJ2-7, with 8 positions matching TRBD1. V lost 4 bases, J lost 3 bases, and 5 bases stayed unmatched. This CDR3 is 14 amino acids long. Germline V lookup: CDR1 MGHDK, CDR2 SYGVNS. The CDR3 DNA follows: TGTGCCAGCAGTGGGGCAGGGGGCCTCTACGAGCAGTACTTC. Its translation is CASSGAGGLYEQYF.

This clone was counted between two and nine times. This rearrangement joins TRBV5-4 to TRBJ2-1, with 9 bases matching TRBD2. The V and J ends lost 0 bases and 9 bases, in that order; junction bases with no gene match: 7. The CDR3 covers 15 residues. From germline, CDR1 is SGHNT and CDR2 YYREEE (reference sequence). The CDR3 sequence: CASSLGTLAGSEQFF. In nucleotides, the CDR3 is TGTGCCAGCAGCTTGGGTACGCTAGCGGGAAGTGAGCAGTTCTTC.

This clone has more than one count but fewer than ten. CDR3 in DNA: TGCGCCAGCAGCCAAGTTAGCGGACGGCTACAAGAGACCCAGTACTTC. It encodes CASSQVSGRLQETQYF. The chain combines TRBV4-1 with TRBJ2-5, with a weak D call TRBD2 (6 bases). Per germline, CDR1 MGHRA and CDR2 YSYEKL. V was clipped by 1 base and J by 2 bases, with 14 bases between them. This CDR3 has 16 residues.

The genes are TRBV5-6 and TRBJ1-1; D gene unclear. The CDR3 totals 14 residues. Trimming left V 0 bases short and J 0 bases short, with 6 bases between. Germline-derived CDR1 and CDR2 are SGHDT and YYEEEE. The CDR3 DNA follows: TGTGCCAGCAGCTTGGGGCAAGTGAACACTGAAGCTTTCTTT. The encoded protein is CASSLGQVNTEAFF.

This chain links TRBV2 with TRBJ1-4, with a weak D call TRBD1 (6 bases). V dropped 5 bases and J dropped 4 bases, with 14 bases sitting between them. Germline-derived CDR1 and CDR2 are SNHLY and FYNNEI. This CDR3 has 15 amino acids. The CDR3 loop is CASSRNPRGNEKLFF. DNA of the CDR3: TGTGCCAGCAGTAGGAACCCCAGGGGTAATGAAAAACTGTTTTTT.

In its sample, this clone was seen a few times. The chain is built from TRBV5-1 and TRBJ2-3; 10 bases align to TRBD2. The CDR3 length is 15 residues. V dropped 6 bases and J dropped 2; count of bases not matched to a gene: 6. In germline, CDR1 is SGHRS, CDR2 YFSETQ. Here the CDR3 reads CASKLAGLFTDTQYF. CDR3 nucleotide sequence: TGCGCCAGCAAACTAGCGGGGTTATTCACAGATACGCAGTATTTT.

The rearrangement uses TRBV7-3 and TRBJ2-2; 12 positions match TRBD1. J gave up 4 bases and V 5 bases, and 14 bases lay outside the gene matches. CDR1 is SGHTA, CDR2 FQGTGA, per germline. The CDR3 consists of 19 residues. In nucleotides, the CDR3 is TGTGCCAGCAGCCCAGAACGCCCGGGACAGGGGGCGAGCACCGGGGAGCTGTTTTTT. This encodes CASSPERPGQGASTGELFF.

This clone has only a few counts. V gene TRBV5-6 combines with J gene TRBJ1-1; unclear D gene. This CDR3 has 15 residues. V lost 1 base and J lost 2, with 12 bases in between. In germline, CDR1 is SGHDT, CDR2 YYEEEE. The CDR3 nucleotides are TGTGCCAGCAGCTTGCGACATCTACCTAACACTGAAGCTTTCTTT. Protein product: CASSLRHLPNTEAFF.

The V gene is TRBV18, the J gene TRBJ1-4, with D possibly TRBD1 on 6 matching bases. With 3 bases removed from V and 8 bases from J, the gap between germline ends came to 10 bases. In germline, CDR1 is KGHSH, CDR2 LQKENI. This CDR3 is 13 amino acids long. As DNA, the CDR3 is TGTGCCAGCTCACCGCGGACAGACGAAAAACTGTTTTTT. It is translated as CASSPRTDEKLFF.

This clone was seen only a few times. The rearrangement links TRBV4-3 to TRBJ2-2, with TRBD2 as a possible D gene (5 bases). Trimming took off 0 bases at V and 7 bases at J, with 12 bases between the two ends. CDR3 length equals 15 residues. CDR1 and CDR2 from the germline V gene are LGHNA and YSLEER. The CDR3 DNA reads as TGCGCCAGCAGCCAAGAGAACACCCGGGGCGGGGAGCTGTTTTTT. Amino acid sequence: CASSQENTRGGELFF.

This clone was observed a few times. The chain recombines TRBV19 with TRBJ1-1, with 7 bases aligning to TRBD1. The ends lost 4 bases at V and 3 bases at J; junction bases unmatched: 11. CDR1 is LNHDA, CDR2 SQIVND, per germline (reference sequence). CDR3 length: 16 amino acids. CDR3 in DNA: TGTGCCAGTAGTAGGACACAGGGGAGGAGGGACACTGAAGCTTTCTTT. It is translated as CASSRTQGRRDTEAFF.

The CDR3 DNA sequence: TGTGCCAGCAGCCTAAACAGGAGGAACACTGAAGCTTTCTTT. Its translation: CASSLNRRNTEAFF. V is TRBV11-2 and J is TRBJ1-1, with D perhaps matching TRBD1 (5 bases). This CDR3 is built from 14 residues. V was clipped by 5 bases and J by 1 base, with 11 bases between them. From germline, CDR1 is SGHAT and CDR2 FQNNGV. Filled out from reference TRBV11-2 and TRBJ1-1, the complete variable domain reads EAGVAQSPRYKIIEKRQSVAFWCNPISGHATLYWYQQILGQGPKLLIQFQNNGVVDDSQLPKDRFSAERLKGVDSTLKIQPAKLEDSAVYLCASSLNRRNTEAFFGQGTRLTVV.

This chain's CDR3 is CASGGQGFNEQFF. The DNA of the CDR3 is TGTGCCAGTGGGGGACAGGGTTTCAATGAGCAGTTCTTC. The chain links TRBV19 to TRBJ2-1; 9 nucleotides align to TRBD1. Germline CDR1 reads LNHDA; CDR2 reads SQIVND (reference sequence). With V trimmed by 8 bases and J by 6 bases, 5 bases remained unmatched. The CDR3 extends over 13 amino acids.

The chain links TRBV2 to TRBJ2-1; 7 nucleotides line up with TRBD2. Per the germline V gene, CDR1 is SNHLY and CDR2 is FYNNEI. CDR3 size: 15 residues. Germline trimming cut 4 bases from V and 0 bases from J; bases unmatched to any gene: 3. CDR3 region: CASSGLAGSYNEQFF. The CDR3 nucleotides read TGTGCCAGCAGTGGACTAGCAGGCTCCTACAATGAGCAGTTCTTC.

The rearrangement uses TRBV4-2 and TRBJ2-5, with a possible D match to TRBD2 (6 bases). In germline, CDR1 is LGHNA, CDR2 YNFKEQ. The CDR3 consists of 16 residues. Trimming took off 1 base at V and 0 bases at J, with 12 bases between the two ends. CDR3: CASSQGGGGYQETQYF. For the CDR3, the DNA is TGTGCCAGCAGCCAAGGGGGAGGAGGGTACCAAGAGACCCAGTACTTC.

This clone was counted between two and nine times. The V gene is TRBV6-4, the J gene TRBJ1-5, with D unclear. Germline values: CDR1 MRHNA, CDR2 SNTAGT. Trimming removed 2 bases at V and 6 bases at J, with 14 bases between. The CDR3 contains 15 residues. CDR3 nucleotide sequence: TGTGCCAGCAGTGACGGCAGGACTAAAATTCAGCCCCAGCATTTT. Translated, it gives CASSDGRTKIQPQHF.